Given below is one TCR beta chain in context. V lost 5 bases, J lost 1 base, and 16 bases lay in between. The CDR3 spans 16 residues. CDR1 and CDR2 (germline): SEHNR, FQNEAQ (reference sequence). This entry is derived from a study of CD8 T cells in Susac syndrome. Random-hexamer reverse transcription was applied to roughly 0.5 to 1 ug RNA. Amplification of TCR beta CDR3 across 54 Vbeta and 13 Jbeta was performed with immunoSEQ multiplex PCR. TCRdb fed the immunoSEQ multiplex PCR reads into MiXCR, producing one record per CDR3 protein. This table holds more than 70,000 distinct CDR3 sequences, roughly 91% found once.

The TCR sequence derives from a human donor with multiple sclerosis. This sequence joins TRBV7-9 and TRBJ2-3; D gene unclear. Source material: CD8+ T cells from PBMCs. CDR3 loop: CASSHPPGSRTDTQYF. CDR3 bases: TGTGCCAGCAGCCACCCCCCCGGCAGCCGCACAGATACGCAGTATTTT.